What follows are 29 T cell receptor beta chains derived from one specimen sequenced in a study of blood T cell repertoires in COVID-19. Only in-frame clones appear in the TCRdb table, and some are missing; sequencing was by immunoSEQ multiplex PCR. The table includes about 160,000 clones, approximately 91% detected once. Specimen: peripheral blood. The receptors here all came from a man between 18 and 35 years old with acute or convalescent COVID-19.

This rearrangement joins TRBV6-6 to TRBJ1-1; unclear D gene. CDR1 is MNHNY, CDR2 SVGAGI, per germline (reference sequence). The CDR3 is 15 residues long. V was cut by 6 bases and J by 8 bases, with 22 bases left in between. The CDR3 bases are TGTGCCAGCAGCGATACGACGCCTGGCCTAGGCGAAGCTTTCTTT. The encoded protein is CASSDTTPGLGEAFF.

The V call is TRBV21-1, the J call TRBJ2-3; the table calls TRBD1, which could not be checked here. TRBV21-1 represents a pseudogene. The CDR3 spans 17 residues. The CDR3 spells CASSKGAGRGRTDTQYF. Written as DNA, the CDR3 is TGTGCCAGCAGCAAAGGGGCCGGCAGGGGGCGTACAGATACGCAGTATTTT.

CDR3 nucleotide sequence: TGTGCCAGCTCAAGGGACAGGCCTGGAACCCATGAAGAGCAGTTCTTC. It codes for CASSRDRPGTHEEQFF. This sequence joins TRBV18 and TRBJ2-1; 8 positions agree with TRBD1. CDR1 KGHSH and CDR2 LQKENI come from the germline V gene. V was clipped by 5 bases and J by 10 bases; unmatched bases: 16. This CDR3 contains 16 residues.

The rearrangement links TRBV5-6 to TRBJ2-7; D gene uncertain. Trimming took off 0 bases at V and 5 bases at J, with 9 bases between the two ends. The CDR3 consists of 13 residues. CDR1 and CDR2 (germline): SGHDT, YYEEEE. CDR3 DNA sequence: TGTGCCAGCAGCTTGGGAAACCAGAACGAGCAGTACTTC. Its protein is CASSLGNQNEQYF. Full variable domain (outside the CDR3, taken from reference TRBV5-6 and TRBJ2-7): DAGVTQSPTHLIKTRGQQVTLRCSPKSGHDTVSWYQQALGQGPQFIFQYYEEEERQRGNFPDRFSGHQFPNYSSELNVNALLLGDSALYLCASSLGNQNEQYFGPGTRLTVT.

The chain carries TRBV5-8 and TRBJ2-1, with D hard to call. The V gene lost 1 base and the J gene lost 8 bases, with 10 bases spanning the gap. Germline V gene sequence: CDR1 SGHTS, CDR2 YDEGEE. This CDR3 spans 13 amino acids. In DNA, the CDR3 is TGTGCCAGCAGCTTGCCCTATAAGTATGAGCAGTTCTTC. Protein: CASSLPYKYEQFF. The full variable domain, with the rest looked up from reference TRBV5-8 and TRBJ2-1, is EAGVTQSPTHLIKTRGQQATLRCSPISGHTSVYWYQQALGLGLQFLLWYDEGEERNRGNFPPRFSGRQFPNYSSELNVNALELEDSALYLCASSLPYKYEQFFGPGTRLTVL.

V usage is TRBV4-1 and J usage is TRBJ1-3, with D possibly matching TRBD1 (5 bases). Trimming removed 1 base at V and 0 bases at J, with 7 bases between. Germline CDR1 MGHRA, CDR2 YSYEKL. The CDR3 sequence is 15 residues long. The DNA of the CDR3 is TGCGCCAGCAGCCAAGGGCAGGGCTCTGGAAACACCATATATTTT. It specifies CASSQGQGSGNTIYF.

The V and J genes are TRBV11-2 and TRBJ2-3; D is perhaps TRBD1 (6 bases). V shed 5 bases and J shed 2 bases, with 17 bases lying between them. The CDR3 length is 16 residues. CDR1 is SGHAT, CDR2 FQNNGV, per germline. CDR3 in amino acids: CASSPWTDFSTDTQYF. The CDR3 nucleotides read TGTGCCAGCAGCCCCTGGACAGATTTTTCCACAGATACGCAGTATTTT.

J is TRBJ2-3 and V is TRBV6-4, with 9 bases matching TRBD1. CDR1 and CDR2 from the germline V gene are MRHNA and SNTAGT. J was trimmed by 3 bases and V by 4 bases; bases with no gene match: 5. The CDR3 contains 15 residues. The CDR3 spells CASSATGGATDTQYF. The CDR3 coding sequence is TGTGCCAGCAGTGCCACAGGGGGCGCAACAGATACGCAGTATTTT.

The J gene is TRBJ1-1, the V gene TRBV5-1, with 9 bases that match TRBD1. Germline V lookup: CDR1 SGHRS, CDR2 YFSETQ. This CDR3 contains 15 residues. Germline trimming cut 7 bases from V and 1 base from J; bases unmatched to any gene: 8. CDR3 bases: TGCGCCAGCGGCAAAAGACAGGGGGAGAACACTGAAGCTTTCTTT. Its translation: CASGKRQGENTEAFF.

The V call is TRBV14, the J call TRBJ2-3; 9 bases are shared with TRBD2. CDR1 and CDR2 from the germline V gene are SGHDN and FVKESK. This CDR3 contains 16 residues. Losses at the gene ends were 1 base for V and 2 bases for J; bases not matched to a gene: 4. The CDR3 DNA reads TGTGCCAGCAGCCAAGCCCGACTAGCGGACACAGATACGCAGTATTTT. It codes for CASSQARLADTDTQYF.

The J gene is TRBJ2-7, the V gene TRBV7-2; 7 nucleotides agree with TRBD1. After removal of 5 bases from V and 5 bases from J, the junction contained 9 bases not matched to a gene. Germline V lookup: CDR1 SGHTA, CDR2 FQGNSA. The CDR3 contains 14 residues. CDR3 bases: TGTGCCAGCAGCCCAAAGACAGGGTCCCACGAGCAGTACTTC. Translated: CASSPKTGSHEQYF.

The V and J genes are TRBV27 and TRBJ2-2, with 7 bases matching TRBD1. Germline assignment: CDR1 MNHEY and CDR2 SMNVEV (reference sequence). CDR3 size: 16 residues. Trimming took 1 base from V and 0 from J; bases not matched to a gene: 2. CDR3 region: CASSLLGQTNTGELFF. The CDR3 nucleotides read TGTGCCAGCAGTTTATTGGGACAGACGAACACCGGGGAGCTGTTTTTT.

J is TRBJ2-1 and V is TRBV19; TRBD2 aligns across 13 bases. Germline V gene sequence: CDR1 LNHDA, CDR2 SQIVND (reference sequence). V shed 4 bases and J 7 bases; nucleotides not matched to a gene: 7. The CDR3 loop spans 16 amino acids. CDR3 amino acids: CASSTRLAGGWNEQFF. The CDR3 bases are TGTGCCAGTAGTACGCGACTAGCGGGAGGATGGAATGAGCAGTTCTTC.

This rearrangement joins TRBV9 to TRBJ1-2; 9 nucleotides align to TRBD1. The CDR3 is 15 amino acids. CDR1 SGDLS and CDR2 YYNGEE come from the germline V gene. The V and J ends lost 4 bases and 4 bases, in that order; junction bases with no gene match: 8. CDR3 residues: CASSTDLQGAYGYTF. CDR3 nucleotide sequence: TGTGCCAGCAGCACGGACTTACAGGGGGCCTATGGCTACACCTTC.

The CDR3 reads CASSLIIRDEQFF. The DNA of the CDR3 is TGTGCCAGCAGCTTGATAATCAGGGATGAGCAGTTCTTC. The chain joins TRBV5-4 to TRBJ2-1, with D maybe TRBD1 (5 bases). The V gene's germline CDR1 is SGHNT and CDR2 YYREEE (reference sequence). The CDR3 spans 13 residues. Trimming left V 1 base short and J 8 bases short, with 10 bases between.

The rearrangement uses TRBV23-1 and TRBJ2-3, with unresolved D. TRBV23-1 is known as an ORF, though its function is uncertain. This CDR3 is built from 10 residues. Trimming shortened V by 0 bases and J by 12 bases, and 4 bases separated the two germline ends. The CDR3 sequence is CASSQSPQYF. The CDR3 DNA is TGCGCCAGCAGTCAATCCCCACAGTATTTT.

The chain joins TRBV7-9 to TRBJ2-2; 13 bases line up with TRBD2. Germline assignment: CDR1 SEHNR and CDR2 FQNEAQ (reference sequence). Trimming cost V 5 bases and J 6 bases; bases outside gene matches: 3. This CDR3 has 15 residues. In nucleotides, the CDR3 is TGTGCCAGCAGCCCCGGACTAGCGGGAGCCGGGGAGCTGTTTTTT. This sequence encodes CASSPGLAGAGELFF.

The chain employs TRBV5-6 and TRBJ1-5; a possible D gene is TRBD1 (5 bases). CDR1 is SGHDT and CDR2 is YYEEEE in the germline V gene. Trimming removed 4 bases at V and 7 bases at J, with 9 bases between. The CDR3 has 12 amino acids. CDR3 region: CASSLGQQPQHF. The CDR3 nucleotides are TGTGCCAGCAGCCTAGGACAACAGCCCCAGCATTTT.

This chain connects TRBV6-5 to TRBJ1-2; D might be TRBD1 (5 bases). The V and J ends lost 8 bases and 4 bases respectively, with 14 bases between them. Germline loops: CDR1 MNHEY, CDR2 SVGAGI. The CDR3 extends over 13 amino acids. The CDR3 DNA follows: TGTGCCAGCTTCCGGGGGGGGACCTATGGCTACACCTTC. Translating gives CASFRGGTYGYTF.

The chain is built from TRBV9 and TRBJ1-2; 9 bases match TRBD1. Germline assignment: CDR1 SGDLS and CDR2 YYNGEE. The CDR3 loop spans 16 amino acids. V gave up 2 bases and J gave up 4 bases; unmatched junction bases: 9. This CDR3 reads CASSVGQGRSSYGYTF. In nucleotides, the CDR3 is TGTGCCAGCAGCGTGGGACAGGGAAGGTCCTCCTATGGCTACACCTTC.

This chain links TRBV2 with TRBJ2-1; perhaps TRBD2 as D (5 bases). The germline V gene has CDR1 SNHLY and CDR2 FYNNEI. V lost 2 bases and J lost 0, with 8 bases in between. The CDR3 totals 15 residues. CDR3 bases: TGTGCCAGCAGTGAAAGGAGCGGCTCCTACAATGAGCAGTTCTTC. Its protein product is CASSERSGSYNEQFF. The full variable domain, with the rest looked up from reference TRBV2 and TRBJ2-1, is EPEVTQTPSHQVTQMGQEVILRCVPISNHLYFYWYRQILGQKVEFLVSFYNNEISEKSEIFDDQFSVERPDGSNFTLKIRSTKLEDSAMYFCASSERSGSYNEQFFGPGTRLTVL.

This clone was recorded once. The chain is built from TRBV5-4 and TRBJ1-1; TRBD1 matches 7 bases. Trimming at V came to 2 bases and at J to 5 bases, leaving 15 bases not matched to a gene. This CDR3 has 17 residues. The germline gives CDR1 SGHNT, CDR2 YYREEE (reference sequence). The CDR3 here is CASSFSGPAARGTEAFF. The CDR3 region has the DNA TGTGCCAGCAGCTTTTCCGGACCAGCCGCCAGGGGGACTGAAGCTTTCTTT. Combining the CDR3 with reference TRBV5-4 and TRBJ1-1 gives the whole variable domain ETGVTQSPTHLIKTRGQQVTLRCSSQSGHNTVSWYQQALGQGPQFIFQYYREEENGRGNFPPRFSGLQFPNYSSELNVNALELDDSALYLCASSFSGPAARGTEAFFGQGTRLTVV.

The chain links TRBV7-2 to TRBJ2-4; the D gene is possibly TRBD2 (5 bases). CDR3 length: 17 residues. Trimming shortened V by 1 base and J by 0 bases, and 13 bases separated the two germline ends. From germline, CDR1 is SGHTA and CDR2 FQGNSA. The CDR3 region is CASSLGGNLVAKNIQYF. Written as DNA, the CDR3 is TGTGCCAGCAGCTTAGGAGGGAACTTGGTAGCCAAAAACATTCAGTACTTC.

The chain is built from TRBV15 and TRBJ1-1; 10 positions match TRBD1. CDR3 size: 18 residues. Germline CDR1 reads LNHNV; CDR2 reads YYDKDF (reference sequence). With 5 bases clipped from V and 0 bases from J, the junction kept 12 bases outside the gene matches. For the CDR3, the DNA is TGTGCCACCAGCGCCCGACAGGGGGCTAGGAGTCTGAACACTGAAGCTTTCTTT. This sequence encodes CATSARQGARSLNTEAFF. Using reference TRBV15 and TRBJ1-1 for the parts outside the CDR3, the full variable domain is DAMVIQNPRYQVTQFGKPVTLSCSQTLNHNVMYWYQQKSSQAPKLLFHYYDKDFNNEADTPDNFQSRRPNTSFCFLDIRSPGLGDTAMYLCATSARQGARSLNTEAFFGQGTRLTVV.

The chain joins TRBV19 to TRBJ1-5, with D perhaps matching TRBD1 (6 bases). The germline V gene encodes CDR1 LNHDA and CDR2 SQIVND (reference sequence). The length of the CDR3 is 16 residues. The ends were cut back, 1 base at V and 4 bases at J, with 14 bases in the middle. DNA for the CDR3: TGTGCCAGTAGTATAGCGGGGACATGGGGTAATCAGCCCCAGCATTTT. Translation: CASSIAGTWGNQPQHF.

V is TRBV21-1 and J is TRBJ1-1. TRBV21-1 is a pseudogene segment. CDR3 length: 17 amino acids. The DNA for the CDR3 is TGTGCCAGCAAACTAGGGGAGGGAGAGACGGAAAACACTGAAGCTTTCTTT. Protein: CASKLGEGETENTEAFF.

The rearrangement links TRBV18 to TRBJ1-5, with 10 nucleotides matching TRBD1. The CDR3 is 15 residues long. CDR1 and CDR2 from the germline V gene are KGHSH and LQKENI. V was clipped by 3 bases and J by 2 bases; unmatched bases: 1. This CDR3 is CASSPGTGGNQPQHF. DNA for the CDR3: TGTGCCAGCTCACCCGGGACAGGGGGCAATCAGCCCCAGCATTTT. The full variable domain, in which reference TRBV18 and TRBJ1-5 provide the parts outside the CDR3, is NAGVMQNPRHLVRRRGQEARLRCSPMKGHSHVYWYRQLPEEGLKFMVYLQKENIIDESGMPKERFSAEFPKEGPSILRIQQVVRGDSAAYFCASSPGTGGNQPQHFGDGTRLSIL.

This clone showed up just once. V usage is TRBV7-8 and J usage is TRBJ1-6; TRBD1 matches 7 bases. CDR1 is SGHVS and CDR2 is FQNEAQ in the germline V gene. The J segment lost 6 bases and the V segment lost 5 bases, leaving 7 bases of the junction unmatched. This CDR3 comprises 15 residues. CDR3 DNA: TGTGCCAGCAGCCCAGAGGGGGCCGGTAATTCACCCCTCCACTTT. Translation gives CASSPEGAGNSPLHF.

V is TRBV30 and J is TRBJ2-3; no reliable D call. CDR3 length: 13 residues. Per the germline V gene, CDR1 is GTSNPN and CDR2 is SVGIG (reference sequence). V was trimmed by 1 base and J by 5 bases, leaving 10 bases between them. The CDR3 loop reads CAWSGLVGDTQYF. In DNA, the CDR3 is TGTGCCTGGAGTGGATTAGTTGGAGATACGCAGTATTTT.